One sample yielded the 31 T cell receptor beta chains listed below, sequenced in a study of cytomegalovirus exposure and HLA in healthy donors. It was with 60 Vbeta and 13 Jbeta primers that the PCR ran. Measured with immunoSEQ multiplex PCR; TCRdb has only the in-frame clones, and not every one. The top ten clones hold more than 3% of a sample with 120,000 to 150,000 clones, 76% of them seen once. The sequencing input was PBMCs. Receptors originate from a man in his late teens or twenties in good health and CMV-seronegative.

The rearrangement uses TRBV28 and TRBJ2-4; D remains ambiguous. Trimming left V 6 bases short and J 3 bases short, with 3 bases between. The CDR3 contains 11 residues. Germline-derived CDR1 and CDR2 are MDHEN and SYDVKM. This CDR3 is CASSRKNIQYF. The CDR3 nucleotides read TGTGCCAGCAGCCGCAAAAACATTCAGTACTTC.

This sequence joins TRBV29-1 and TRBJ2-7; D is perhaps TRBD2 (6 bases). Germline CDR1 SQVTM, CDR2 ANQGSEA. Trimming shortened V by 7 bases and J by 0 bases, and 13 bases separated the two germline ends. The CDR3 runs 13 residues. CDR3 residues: CSGRGPDSYEQYF. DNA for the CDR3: TGCAGCGGGAGGGGCCCTGACTCCTACGAGCAGTACTTC.

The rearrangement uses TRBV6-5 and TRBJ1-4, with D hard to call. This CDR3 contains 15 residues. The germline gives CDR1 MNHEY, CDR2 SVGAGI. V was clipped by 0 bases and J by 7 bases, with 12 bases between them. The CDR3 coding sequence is TGTGCCAGCAGTTACTCGTTTGGGAGGAGTGAAAAACTGTTTTTT. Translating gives CASSYSFGRSEKLFF.

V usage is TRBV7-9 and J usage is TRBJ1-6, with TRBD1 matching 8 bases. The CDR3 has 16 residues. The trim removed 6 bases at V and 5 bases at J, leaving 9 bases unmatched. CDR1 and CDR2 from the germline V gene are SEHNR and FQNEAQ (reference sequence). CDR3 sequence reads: CASSSGQGENNSPLHF. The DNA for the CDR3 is TGTGCCAGCAGTTCAGGACAGGGAGAGAATAATTCACCCCTCCACTTT.

The CDR3 reads CSVAGTGRTNYGYTF. The DNA of the CDR3 is TGCAGCGTTGCAGGGACAGGGAGGACCAACTATGGCTACACCTTC. The V gene is TRBV29-1, the J gene TRBJ1-2, with 9 bases that match TRBD1. CDR1 SQVTM and CDR2 ANQGSEA come from the germline V gene. V was clipped by 4 bases and J by 2 bases; unmatched bases: 8. The CDR3 loop spans 15 amino acids.

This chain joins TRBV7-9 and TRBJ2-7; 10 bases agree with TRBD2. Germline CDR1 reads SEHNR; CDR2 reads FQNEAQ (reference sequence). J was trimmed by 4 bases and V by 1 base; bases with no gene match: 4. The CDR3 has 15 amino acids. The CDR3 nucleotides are TGTGCCAGCAGCTTAGTAACTAGCGGGAAATACGAGCAGTACTTC. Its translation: CASSLVTSGKYEQYF.

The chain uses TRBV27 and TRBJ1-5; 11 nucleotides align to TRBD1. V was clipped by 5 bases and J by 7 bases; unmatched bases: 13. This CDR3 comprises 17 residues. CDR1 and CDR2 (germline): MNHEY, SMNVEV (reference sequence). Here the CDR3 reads CASSATGTGGSGQPQHF. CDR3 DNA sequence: TGTGCCAGCAGTGCAACCGGGACAGGGGGGTCGGGGCAGCCCCAGCATTTT.

CDR3 residues: CASSQLLAGELFF. Here the CDR3 DNA reads TGTGCCAGCAGCCAATTACTAGCCGGGGAGCTGTTTTTT. V and J are TRBV14 and TRBJ2-2, with a possible D match to TRBD2 (5 bases). Between the trimmed V and J ends, which lost 2 bases and 6 bases, there was a span of 7 bases. Germline V gene data show CDR1 as SGHDN and CDR2 as FVKESK. The CDR3 is made up of 13 amino acids.

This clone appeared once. The CDR3 here is CAWSQRLGDSYEQYF. Written as DNA, the CDR3 is TGTGCCTGGAGCCAACGACTAGGCGACTCCTACGAGCAGTACTTC. The chain has TRBV30 and TRBJ2-7, with TRBD2 as a possible D gene (6 bases). Looked up from germline, CDR1 is GTSNPN and CDR2 is SVGIG (reference sequence). Trimming cost V 3 bases and J 0 bases, with 15 bases left between them. This CDR3 is built from 15 residues. The variable domain in full, with the rest retrieved from reference TRBV30 and TRBJ2-7, is SQTIHQWPATLVQPVGSPLSLECTVEGTSNPNLYWYRQAAGRGLQLLFYSVGIGQISSEVPQNLSASRPQDRQFILSSKKLLLSDSGFYLCAWSQRLGDSYEQYFGPGTRLTVT.

CDR3 residues: CASSSGLAVQETQYF. As DNA, the CDR3 is TGTGCCAGCAGCTCGGGACTAGCGGTACAAGAGACCCAGTACTTC. The chain employs TRBV7-7 and TRBJ2-5, with TRBD2 matching 11 bases. The CDR3 loop spans 15 amino acids. The V segment lost 4 bases and the J segment 2 bases; nucleotides outside the gene matches: 3. Germline loops: CDR1 SSHAT, CDR2 FNYEAQ (reference sequence).

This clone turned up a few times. CDR3 region: CASSPRTRYYGYTF. CDR3 bases: TGTGCCAGCAGTCCAAGGACACGCTACTATGGCTACACCTTC. The gene calls are TRBV28 and TRBJ1-2; a weak D match, TRBD1 (5 bases). This CDR3 region has 14 residues. Germline lookup yields CDR1 MDHEN and CDR2 SYDVKM. V dropped 5 bases and J dropped 3 bases, with 13 bases sitting between them.

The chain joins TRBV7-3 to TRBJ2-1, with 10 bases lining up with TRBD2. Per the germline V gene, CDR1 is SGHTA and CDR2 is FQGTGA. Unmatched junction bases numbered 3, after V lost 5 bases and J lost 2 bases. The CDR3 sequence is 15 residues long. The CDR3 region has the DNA TGTGCCAGCAGCCTACTAGCGGGGCCCTACAATGAGCAGTTCTTC. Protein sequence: CASSLLAGPYNEQFF.

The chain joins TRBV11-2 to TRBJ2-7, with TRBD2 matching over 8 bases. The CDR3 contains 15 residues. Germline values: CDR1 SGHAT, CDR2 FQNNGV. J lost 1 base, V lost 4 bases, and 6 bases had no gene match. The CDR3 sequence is CASSSGGRRSYEQYF. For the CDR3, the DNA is TGTGCCAGCAGCTCCGGCGGGAGGAGGTCCTACGAGCAGTACTTC.

CDR3 DNA: TGTGCCAGTAGTACTTCAGGGGCCCGTGGGGAGCCCCAGCATTTT. Encoded protein: CASSTSGARGEPQHF. The rearrangement uses TRBV19 and TRBJ1-5, with TRBD1 as a possible D gene (6 bases). V was shortened by 4 bases and J by 8 bases, with 18 bases between the two germline ends. The CDR3 loop spans 15 amino acids. In germline, CDR1 is LNHDA, CDR2 SQIVND (reference sequence).

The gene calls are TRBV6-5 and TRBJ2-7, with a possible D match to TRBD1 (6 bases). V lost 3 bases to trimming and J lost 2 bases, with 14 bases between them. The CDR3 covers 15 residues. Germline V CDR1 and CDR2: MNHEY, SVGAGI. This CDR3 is CASSYYVGQAYEQYF. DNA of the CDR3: TGTGCCAGCAGTTATTATGTGGGACAAGCCTACGAGCAGTACTTC.

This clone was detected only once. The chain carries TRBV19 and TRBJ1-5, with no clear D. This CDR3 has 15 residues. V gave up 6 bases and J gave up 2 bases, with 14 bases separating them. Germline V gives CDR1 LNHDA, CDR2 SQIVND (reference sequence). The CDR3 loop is CASSPLSGGNQPQHF. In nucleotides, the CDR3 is TGTGCCAGTAGCCCCCTAAGCGGGGGCAATCAGCCCCAGCATTTT.

The CDR3 is CAWSKGVGGYTF. CDR3 in DNA: TGTGCCTGGAGTAAAGGTGTCGGGGGCTACACCTTC. J is TRBJ1-2 and V is TRBV30; no reliable D call. The V end lost 2 bases, the J end lost 8 bases, and 12 bases lay between the germline ends. Germline V CDR1 and CDR2: GTSNPN, SVGIG (reference sequence). This CDR3 contains 12 residues.

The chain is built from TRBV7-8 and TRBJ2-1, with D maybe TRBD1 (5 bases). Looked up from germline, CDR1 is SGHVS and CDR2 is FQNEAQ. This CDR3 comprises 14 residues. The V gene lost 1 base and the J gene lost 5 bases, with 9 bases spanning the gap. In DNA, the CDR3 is TGTGCCAGCAGCTTAGGAACAGGAAACAATGAGCAGTTCTTC. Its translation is CASSLGTGNNEQFF.

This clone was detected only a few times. CDR3 residues: CSAETRGGSSYNEQFF. CDR3 nucleotide sequence: TGCAGCGCCGAAACACGGGGGGGTAGCTCCTACAATGAGCAGTTCTTC. This rearrangement joins TRBV29-1 to TRBJ2-1, with TRBD2 matching over 8 bases. The CDR3 totals 16 residues. The J segment lost 0 bases and the V segment lost 7 bases, leaving 11 bases of the junction unmatched. CDR1 SQVTM and CDR2 ANQGSEA come from the germline V gene.

The chain's CDR3 is CASSPEYGGPRNYGYTF. The CDR3 DNA reads as TGTGCCAGCTCACCGGAGTATGGAGGACCACGTAACTATGGCTACACCTTC. This rearrangement joins TRBV18 to TRBJ1-2; D is unclear. Deletions cut 3 bases from V and 1 base from J, with 18 bases between. CDR3 length: 17 amino acids. Germline CDR1 and CDR2: KGHSH and LQKENI. Together with reference TRBV18 and TRBJ1-2, the CDR3 gives the full variable domain: NAGVMQNPRHLVRRRGQEARLRCSPMKGHSHVYWYRQLPEEGLKFMVYLQKENIIDESGMPKERFSAEFPKEGPSILRIQQVVRGDSAAYFCASSPEYGGPRNYGYTFGSGTRLTVV.

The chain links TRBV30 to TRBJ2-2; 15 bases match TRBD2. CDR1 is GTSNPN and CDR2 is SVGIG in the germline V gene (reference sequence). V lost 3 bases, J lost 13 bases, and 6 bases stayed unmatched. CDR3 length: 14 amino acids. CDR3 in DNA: TGTGCCTGGAGAGGAGGACTAGCGGGAGGGCGGCTGTTTTTT. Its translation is CAWRGGLAGGRLFF. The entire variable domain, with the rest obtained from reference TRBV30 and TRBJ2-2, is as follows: SQTIHQWPATLVQPVGSPLSLECTVEGTSNPNLYWYRQAAGRGLQLLFYSVGIGQISSEVPQNLSASRPQDRQFILSSKKLLLSDSGFYLCAWRGGLAGGRLFFGEGSRLTVL.

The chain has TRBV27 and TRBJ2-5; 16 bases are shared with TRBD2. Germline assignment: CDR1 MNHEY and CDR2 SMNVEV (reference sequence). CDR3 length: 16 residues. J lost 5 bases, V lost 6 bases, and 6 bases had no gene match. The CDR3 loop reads CASSPGLAGGWETQYF. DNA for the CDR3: TGTGCCAGCAGCCCGGGACTAGCGGGAGGGTGGGAGACCCAGTACTTC.

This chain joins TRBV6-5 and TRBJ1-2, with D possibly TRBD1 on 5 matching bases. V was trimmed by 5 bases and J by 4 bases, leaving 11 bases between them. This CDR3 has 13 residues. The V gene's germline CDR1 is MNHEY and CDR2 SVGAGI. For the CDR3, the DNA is TGTGCCAGCAGTGCAGGGTCCTCCTATGGCTACACCTTC. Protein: CASSAGSSYGYTF.

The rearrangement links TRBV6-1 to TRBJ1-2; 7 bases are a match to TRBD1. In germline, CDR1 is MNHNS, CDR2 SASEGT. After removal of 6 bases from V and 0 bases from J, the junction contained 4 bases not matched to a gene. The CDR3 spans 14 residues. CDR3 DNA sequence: TGTGCCAGCAGAGAACAGGGGACTAACTATGGCTACACCTTC. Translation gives CASREQGTNYGYTF.

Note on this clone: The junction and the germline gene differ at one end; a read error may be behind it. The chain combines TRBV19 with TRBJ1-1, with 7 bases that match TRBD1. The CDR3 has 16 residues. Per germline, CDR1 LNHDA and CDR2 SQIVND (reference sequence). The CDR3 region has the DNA TGTGCCAGTAGTTTAGACAGGGAGGGCCTCAACACTGAAGCTTTCTTT. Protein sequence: CASSLDREGLNTEAFF. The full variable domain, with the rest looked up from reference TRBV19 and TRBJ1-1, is DGGITQSPKYLFRKEGQNVTLSCEQNLNHDAMYWYRQDPGQGLRLIYYSQIVNDFQKGDIAEGYSVSREKKESFPLTVTSAQKNPTAFYLCASSLDREGLNTEAFFGQGTRLTVV.

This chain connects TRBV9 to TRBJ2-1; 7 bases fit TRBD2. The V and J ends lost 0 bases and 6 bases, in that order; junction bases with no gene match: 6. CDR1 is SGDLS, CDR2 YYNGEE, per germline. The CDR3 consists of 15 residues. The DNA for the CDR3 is TGTGCCAGCAGCGTAGAGCGGACTAGTTTCAATGAGCAGTTCTTC. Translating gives CASSVERTSFNEQFF.

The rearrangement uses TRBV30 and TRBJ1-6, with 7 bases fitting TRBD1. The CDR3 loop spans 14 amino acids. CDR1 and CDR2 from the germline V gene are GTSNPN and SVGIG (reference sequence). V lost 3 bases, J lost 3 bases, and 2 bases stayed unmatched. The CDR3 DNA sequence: TGTGCCTGGAGCGCAGGGGGCTATAATTCACCCCTCCACTTT. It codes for CAWSAGGYNSPLHF.

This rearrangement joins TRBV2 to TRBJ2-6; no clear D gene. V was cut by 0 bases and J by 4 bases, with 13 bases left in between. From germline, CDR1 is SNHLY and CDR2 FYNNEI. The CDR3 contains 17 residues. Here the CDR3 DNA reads TGTGCCAGCAGTGAAGCCAAAACTAAAGCGGGGGCCAACGTCCTGACTTTC. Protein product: CASSEAKTKAGANVLTF.

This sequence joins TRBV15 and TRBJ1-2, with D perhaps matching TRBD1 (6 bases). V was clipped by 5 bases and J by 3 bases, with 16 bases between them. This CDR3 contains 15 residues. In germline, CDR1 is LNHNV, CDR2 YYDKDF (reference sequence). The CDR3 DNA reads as TGTGCCACCAGCTTACACAGGGTCGTCGACTATGGCTACACCTTC. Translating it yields CATSLHRVVDYGYTF.

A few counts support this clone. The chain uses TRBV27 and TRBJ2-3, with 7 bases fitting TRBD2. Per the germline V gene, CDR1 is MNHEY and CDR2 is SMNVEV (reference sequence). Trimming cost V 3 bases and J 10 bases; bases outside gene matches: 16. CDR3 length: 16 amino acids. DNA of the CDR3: TGTGCCAGCAGTTTTCTCCGGGGGAGGGCCTCAGAGGCGCAGTATTTT. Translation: CASSFLRGRASEAQYF.

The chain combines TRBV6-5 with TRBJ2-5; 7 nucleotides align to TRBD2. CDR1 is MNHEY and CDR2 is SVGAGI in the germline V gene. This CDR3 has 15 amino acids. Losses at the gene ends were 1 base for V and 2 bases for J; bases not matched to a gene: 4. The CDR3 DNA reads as TGTGCCAGCAGTTACTTTGGGGGGGGGCAAGAGACCCAGTACTTC. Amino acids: CASSYFGGGQETQYF.